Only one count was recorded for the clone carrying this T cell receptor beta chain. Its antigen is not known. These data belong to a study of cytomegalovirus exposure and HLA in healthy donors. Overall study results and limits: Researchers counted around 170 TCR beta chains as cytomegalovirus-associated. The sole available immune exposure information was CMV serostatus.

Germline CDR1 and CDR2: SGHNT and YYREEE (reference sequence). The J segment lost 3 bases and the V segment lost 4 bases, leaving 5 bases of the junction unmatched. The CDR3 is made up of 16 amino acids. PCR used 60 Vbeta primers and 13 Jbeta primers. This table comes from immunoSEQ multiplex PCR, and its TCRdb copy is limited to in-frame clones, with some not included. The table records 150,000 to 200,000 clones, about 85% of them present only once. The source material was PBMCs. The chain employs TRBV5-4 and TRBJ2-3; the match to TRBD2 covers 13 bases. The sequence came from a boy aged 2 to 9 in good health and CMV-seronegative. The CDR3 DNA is TGTGCCAGCAGCCCCGGACTAGCGGGAGAAACAGATACGCAGTATTTT. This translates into CASSPGLAGETDTQYF.